These 7 T cell receptor beta chains share one sample of origin, sequenced in a study of tissue T cells after allogeneic stem cell transplantation. The repertoire was sequenced with immunoSEQ multiplex PCR; TCRdb's copy has only in-frame clones and lacks some. The sample yields about 9,600 clones, approximately 64% seen once. The sequencing here drew on tissue from the ileum, taken at autopsy. All receptors come from a woman aged 18 to 49 with breast cancer.

The chain joins TRBV9 to TRBJ2-2; possibly TRBD2 for D (6 bases). The germline gives CDR1 SGDLS, CDR2 YYNGEE. This CDR3 spans 12 amino acids. The V end was cut by 4 bases, the J end by 7 bases, with 8 bases between. The CDR3 DNA reads TGTGCCAGCAGCTGGGGGGTCGGGGAGCTGTTTTTT. Protein sequence: CASSWGVGELFF.

This clone appeared a few times. The chain employs TRBV1 and TRBJ1-5. TRBV1 counts as a pseudogene. This CDR3 spans 14 amino acids. CDR3 DNA: TGCACCAGCAGCCAAGCCAAGGGGGGGCAGCCCCAGCATTTT. It codes for CTSSQAKGGQPQHF.

The V gene is TRBV19, the J gene TRBJ2-7, with D unclear. V dropped 0 bases and J dropped 4 bases, with 10 bases sitting between them. The CDR3 consists of 14 residues. Germline CDR1 LNHDA, CDR2 SQIVND (reference sequence). The CDR3: CASSIDYVSYEQYF. The DNA of the CDR3 is TGTGCCAGTAGTATAGATTATGTCAGTTACGAGCAGTACTTC.

V is TRBV27 and J is TRBJ2-5; tentative D call: TRBD1 (6 bases). V gave up 3 bases and J gave up 2 bases, with 10 bases separating them. The CDR3 runs to 14 residues. Germline V gives CDR1 MNHEY, CDR2 SMNVEV (reference sequence). In DNA, the CDR3 is TGTGCCAGCAGTTTTGTGGGGGCACAAGAGACCCAGTACTTC. This gives the protein CASSFVGAQETQYF.

This chain connects TRBV12-5 to TRBJ1-1, with D possibly being TRBD1 (5 bases). The V gene's germline CDR1 is LGHNT and CDR2 FRNRAP. CDR3 length: 14 residues. V lost 9 bases and J lost 0, with 14 bases in between. CDR3 sequence (DNA): TGTGCTAGCATGACAGTTCTTTTGAACACTGAAGCTTTCTTT. This sequence encodes CASMTVLLNTEAFF.

The CDR3 sequence is CATSRVDRDYGYTF. The CDR3 nucleotides read TGTGCCACCAGCAGAGTTGACAGGGACTATGGCTACACCTTC. V usage is TRBV15 and J usage is TRBJ1-2, with 7 bases lining up with TRBD1. Germline lookup yields CDR1 LNHNV and CDR2 YYDKDF (reference sequence). The J segment lost 3 bases and the V segment lost 1 base, leaving 2 bases of the junction unmatched. This CDR3 is built from 14 residues.

The chain uses TRBV9 and TRBJ1-3, with 7 nucleotides matching TRBD1. V trimming: 0 bases; J trimming: 4 bases; junction bases outside the gene matches: 1. The germline gives CDR1 SGDLS, CDR2 YYNGEE. The CDR3 sequence is 14 residues long. CDR3 nucleotides: TGTGCCAGCAGCGTAGAGGGGGCAGGAAACACCATATATTTT. This codes for CASSVEGAGNTIYF.